The present TCR beta chain was sequenced within a study of cytomegalovirus exposure and HLA in healthy donors. Primers: 60 Vbeta forward and 13 Jbeta reverse. Sequencing used immunoSEQ multiplex PCR; TCRdb keeps in-frame clones, though not all of them. The sample lists some 65,000 clones; 75% were seen once. The V gene lost 11 bases and the J gene lost 1 base, with 18 bases spanning the gap. CDR1 is LNHDA, CDR2 SQIVND, per germline (reference sequence). This CDR3 spans 15 amino acids. With regard to this clone: Its antigen is currently unknown.

Study findings and constraints: A later analysis reportedly found fewer N-insertions in an Asian-associated ancestry cluster than the roughly 670-donor mean. Earlier findings revealed that most TCR beta V segments proved productive either about 87% or about 30% of the time.

This sequence joins TRBV19 and TRBJ1-5, with D possibly being TRBD1 (6 bases). The TCR originated in a middle-aged woman in good health and CMV-seropositive. The sequencing sample was made of PBMCs. CDR3 sequence: CASKDRTASNQPQHF. For the CDR3, the DNA is TGTGCCTCTAAAGACAGGACAGCCAGCAATCAGCCCCAGCATTTT.